This TCR beta chain was sequenced for a study of cytomegalovirus exposure and HLA in healthy donors (dated by TCRdb to 2015 to 2018). About the study as a whole: An earlier analysis of roughly 500 of the donors reported 250 to 300 Gb of sequence data and some 120 million unique TCR beta sequences from about 180 million T cells. An early release covering roughly 640 HLA-typed donors comprised roughly 300 gigabases of sequencing data and around 86 million unique TCR sequences. The genetic ancestry cluster associated with self-reported Caucasian donors included about 84% of the roughly 380 genotyped donors. The study aimed to test whether cataloging public T cell receptors could reveal signatures of past pathogen exposure. Using immunosequencing, the study profiled T cell repertoires from 640 or so subjects and related those repertoires to cytomegalovirus serostatus. A separate validation cohort of some 130 different subjects was used in addition to the roughly 670-subject first cohort. High-throughput TCR immunosequencing, statistical association of individual TCRs with disease status, and machine learning were combined to predict cytomegalovirus infection status. To study patterns of TCR occurrence, a later analysis re-analyzed previously published TCR beta repertoires from around 670 donors and added high-resolution HLA genotyping. Rather than using new phenotypic data, the later analysis identified candidate immune exposures from TCR beta sequences and from how often those sequences occurred across donors. An earlier analysis of approximately 630 of the donors applied high-throughput TCR beta sequencing to assess whether each TCR beta V gene segment acted as functional or pseudogenic. Donor age, sex, ethnicity and CMV serostatus were compiled alongside the repertoire data. A later genetic analysis took genome-wide SNP genotypes for about 65% of the roughly 670 donors and used that subset as a discovery cohort. Every repertoire in the discovery cohort had been generated on one and the same sequencing platform. HLA typing included class I and class II loci at four-digit resolution. The number of typed donors differed by locus: roughly 629-640 for A, B, C, DRB1 and DQB1; 500 to 550 for DQA1; approximately 600 for DPA1; and roughly 470 for DPB1. Several DR-DQ haplotypes were treated as single units for association and clustering because of strong linkage in the cohort. Among several hundred genotyped donors of the cohort, an average of roughly 230,000 unique TCR beta nucleotide sequences was sequenced per donor, of which about 19% were non-productive. The full study reports these points: Specific HLA alleles were associated with 15,000 to 20,000 TCR beta sequences at a false discovery rate of 0.05 in a later analysis. In a later analysis, most CMV-associated TCR beta chains were found to appear HLA-restricted, with HLA associations seemingly driven largely by CMV exposure. A group of highly shared sequence variants was considered likely to be a technical artifact of the sequencing pipeline. The presence/absence analyses assumed that sequencing depth was roughly uniform across donors, and that assumption may not be true. HLA typing was unavailable for some donors at each locus, so association tests used only the typed subset. In vitro tests confirmed that three of the cytomegalovirus-associated TCR beta chains recognize cytomegalovirus antigens. For the cohort, immune exposure information was limited to CMV serostatus. A later genetic analysis reported fewer N-insertions in productive TCRs among donors in an Asian-associated ancestry cluster than the roughly 720-donor mean. Because counts were too low, around 17 rarely observed V segments, including chromosome 9 orphons, were left out of the earlier analysis of 587 of the donors. The cohort was sequenced for TCR beta chains only, and without alpha or paired-chain data the features that could be detected were limited. In a later analysis, TCR association rates were found to vary across HLA loci, with the most associated TCRs seen for DRB1 alleles and the fewest for HLA-C alleles. Because the 87-base-pair reads could not distinguish some IMGT-functional V segments, including TRBV6-2 and TRBV6-3, those segments were excluded. Across donors, most TCR sequences were observed very rarely, whereas some public TCRs were present in many individuals. Correlated functional status among segregating V segments might reflect linkage disequilibrium, but an unknown experimental factor could not be ruled out. A later genetic analysis associated a missense DCLRE1C variant with V-gene and J-gene trimming of TCR beta chains, and an independent cohort replicated the association. In the study, approximately 160 TCR beta chains were listed as associated with cytomegalovirus. An earlier analysis of approximately 530 of the donors showed that most TCR beta V segments appeared in productive rearrangements either about 87% or about 30% of the time, which broadly matched IMGT annotations. The classifier was reported to diagnose cytomegalovirus status with high specificity and sensitivity in both the original cohort and the validation cohort. A further reported finding was that TCR beta sequences accurately predicted the HLA-A and HLA-B alleles for most subjects in the first cohort. When HLA alleles, especially DR and DQ, strongly co-occurred, TCR associations were difficult to assign to individual alleles. It was suggested by the authors that the approach could potentially be generalized to other disease states and immunological phenotypes. In a later analysis, HLA-associated TCR beta chains showed more clonal expansion and lower generation probabilities than non-associated chains that were equally common. A later analysis reported that several top co-occurrence clusters appeared linked to parvovirus B19, influenza, CMV and Epstein-Barr virus.

The CDR3 spans 15 residues, from the cysteine through the phenylalanine. Kept here is only the CDR3 DNA, which spans 45 bases and is read in frame from base 1. Via the germline V gene, CDR1 is ENHRY and CDR2 SYGVKD. Trimming removed 3 bases from V and 2 bases from J; the gene matches leave 3 bases unexplained. The cohort consisted of 600 to 700 healthy bone marrow donors. At the time of sampling, all cohort members were nominally healthy, though unrecorded immune exposures were likely present. The donor was CMV seropositive and belonged to the group of 250 to 300 seropositive cohort members. A peripheral blood sample was provided by each donor, and peripheral blood mononuclear cells were used for TCR beta sequencing. The Qiagen DNeasy Blood Extraction Kit was used to extract genomic DNA from the blood cell samples. Receptor libraries were prepared by the immunoSEQ multiplex PCR assay. The multiplex PCR relied on a mix of 60 forward primers for TCR Vbeta segments and 13 reverse primers for TCR Jbeta segments. The CDR3 region of rearranged TCR beta genes was amplified from genomic DNA with a multiplex PCR assay. Amplified TCR beta libraries were sequenced as 87-base-pair reads on the Illumina HiSeq System. From the authors' description of their analysis: A later analysis tallied some 79 million unique TCR beta chains across the 600 to 700 repertoires, and about 12 million of those chains were shared by two or more donors. To remove PCR and sequencing errors, raw reads were error-corrected and collapsed into unique sequences using a nearest-neighbor algorithm that merged closely related sequences. To assign V, D and J gene segments, CDR3 sequences were aligned to IMGT reference sequences. Each retained sequence needed at least a six-nucleotide match to both a V gene segment and a J gene segment. Rearrangements were classified as productive when the CDR3 lacked stop codons and remained in frame with V and J, and all other rearrangements were classified as non-productive. CDR3 was defined according to IMGT convention as the region running from the second conserved V-encoded cysteine to the conserved J-encoded phenylalanine. The earlier analysis of 587 of the donors excluded sequences that lacked an unambiguous match to a single V gene segment. In an earlier analysis of approximately 550 of the donors, V segments were called functional above 56.7% productive rearrangements and were called segregating when the between-donor standard deviation exceeded 5%. A statistical classification framework was built for diagnosing cytomegalovirus status from the catalog of TCR beta chain sequences. V and J gene assignment, in a later analysis, came from comparing TCR nucleotide sequences with IMGT/GENE-DB human TR gene sequences. The TCRdist pipeline was used in a later analysis to assign CDR3 sequences and most-parsimonious VDJ recombination scenarios. In a later analysis, each TCR beta chain was defined by its CDR3 amino acid sequence together with its V-gene family, and reads lacking a unique V-gene family were excluded. As a way to deal with suspected cross-contamination and a sequencing artifact, a later analysis dropped hundreds of nucleotide sequences that were highly shared and had low generation probability. A later analysis calculated a clonal expansion index for each public chain from normalized within-repertoire ranks of inferred template counts. Generation probabilities in a later analysis came from a VDJ recombination model fitted to out-of-frame rearrangements, and those results were checked against IGoR. In a later analysis, hypergeometric tests were used to score TCR-TCR, TCR-HLA and TCR-CMV co-occurrence, with a repertoire-size bias correction applied to TCR pairs. A later analysis estimated false discovery rates by permuting HLA or CMV assignments 20 times. In a later analysis, co-occurring TCRs were grouped using DBSCAN, with TCRdist sequence similarity added in when clustering inside HLA-allele-positive subsets. Co-occurrence clustering excluded repertoires with fewer than 30,000 or more than 120,000 public chains, plus five with anomalous nucleotide sharing. Here the immuneACCESS table is served through TCRdb, limited to in-frame sequences with V and J called. Missing clones are a known gap in these copies; in checked studies unresolved V genes cover under half, and the rest lacks a known reason. V, J and clone size are those of that table, while D and trimming were read from the DNA. The sample profile shows about 64,000 clones; 60% to 85% of them were found once. The top ten hold roughly 5% of the sample.

A word on this clone: The antigen this receptor binds is unknown. One base away there is no much larger clone; base qualities are not given.

This TCR was sampled from a male donor in good health and CMV-seropositive. Material: PBMCs. The rearrangement combines TRBV10-3 with TRBJ1-3; 8 nucleotides in the junction match TRBD1. The CDR3 protein is CAISDRGLTGNTIYF. At the DNA level, the sequence is TGTGCCATCAGTGACAGGGGGCTCACTGGAAACACCATATATTTT.